This entry is about one TCR beta chain. Measured with immunoSEQ multiplex PCR; TCRdb has only the in-frame clones, and not every one. Of about 140,000 clones in the sample, approximately 94% are singletons; the top ten hold under 15%. This sample stems from a study of control samples from healthy donors and cancer patients. The CDR3 contains 16 residues. The germline V and J ends were trimmed by 4 bases and 3 bases, with 20 bases remaining between them. Germline CDR1 and CDR2: SGHDT and YYEEEE. The sequenced material came from blood. The rearrangement joins TRBV5-6 to TRBJ2-7; D may be TRBD2 (6 bases). This sequence originates from a man aged 35-49 years in good health. Written as DNA, the CDR3 is TGTGCCAGCAGCCCCCCCGGGGGAGTTAAGGGCTACGAGCAGTACTTC. Its protein product is CASSPPGGVKGYEQYF.